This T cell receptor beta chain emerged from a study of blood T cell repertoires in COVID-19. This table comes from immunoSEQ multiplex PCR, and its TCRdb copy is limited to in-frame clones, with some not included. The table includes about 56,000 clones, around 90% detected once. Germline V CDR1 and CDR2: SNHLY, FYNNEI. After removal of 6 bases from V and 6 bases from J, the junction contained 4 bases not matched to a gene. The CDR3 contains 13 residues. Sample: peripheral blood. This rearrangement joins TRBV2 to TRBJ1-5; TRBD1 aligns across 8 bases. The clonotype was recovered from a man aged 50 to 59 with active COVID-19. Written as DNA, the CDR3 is TGTGCCAGCAGCGAACAGGGGGTTCAGCCCCAGCATTTT. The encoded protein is CASSEQGVQPQHF.